This T cell receptor (beta chain) comes out of a study of T-cell memory formation after mild COVID-19. Study-level background: Most TCR clusters belonged to a single donor.

Trimming pared 1 base from V and 2 bases from J, leaving 12 bases between. The germline V gene has CDR1 DFQATT and CDR2 SNEGSKA (reference sequence). The CDR3 sequence is 14 residues long. TCRdb processed the 5' RACE reads anew with MiXCR; each CDR3 protein has one entry. Of about 200,000 distinct CDR3 sequences listed, over 9% are singletons. The specimen was PBMCs or a T cell subset sorted from them (not recorded which). This TCR derives from a man younger than 30 who had mild COVID-19 (a few samples of this study predate the infection). Cell type and time point are not known. J is TRBJ2-7 and V is TRBV20-1; D not resolved. The DNA of the CDR3 is TGCAGTGCTAGAGTTGAAGGGCTTACCTACGAGCAGTACTTC. Translating it yields CSARVEGLTYEQYF.